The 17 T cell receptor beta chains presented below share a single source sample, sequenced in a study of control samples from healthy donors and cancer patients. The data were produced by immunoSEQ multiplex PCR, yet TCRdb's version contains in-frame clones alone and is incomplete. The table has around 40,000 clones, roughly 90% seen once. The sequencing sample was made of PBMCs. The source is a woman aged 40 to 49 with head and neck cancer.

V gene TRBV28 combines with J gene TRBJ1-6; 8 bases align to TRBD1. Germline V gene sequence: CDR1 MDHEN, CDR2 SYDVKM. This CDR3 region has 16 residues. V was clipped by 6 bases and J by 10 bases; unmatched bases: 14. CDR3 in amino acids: CASSESRQGSGSPLHF. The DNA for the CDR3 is TGTGCCAGCAGCGAATCGAGACAGGGGTCAGGATCACCCCTCCACTTT.

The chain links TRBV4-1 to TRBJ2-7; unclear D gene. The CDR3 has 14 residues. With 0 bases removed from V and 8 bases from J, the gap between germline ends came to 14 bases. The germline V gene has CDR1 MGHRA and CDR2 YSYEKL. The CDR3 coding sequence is TGCGCCAGCAGCCAAGATCTGGCGGTACACAAGCAGTACTTC. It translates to CASSQDLAVHKQYF.

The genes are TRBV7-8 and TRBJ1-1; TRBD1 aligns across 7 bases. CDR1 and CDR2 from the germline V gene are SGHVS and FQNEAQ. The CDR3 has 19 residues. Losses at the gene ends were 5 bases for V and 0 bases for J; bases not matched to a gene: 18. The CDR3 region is CASSPPTWRQGALNTEAFF. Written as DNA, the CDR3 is TGTGCCAGCAGCCCCCCCACGTGGAGACAGGGAGCCCTGAACACTGAAGCTTTCTTT.

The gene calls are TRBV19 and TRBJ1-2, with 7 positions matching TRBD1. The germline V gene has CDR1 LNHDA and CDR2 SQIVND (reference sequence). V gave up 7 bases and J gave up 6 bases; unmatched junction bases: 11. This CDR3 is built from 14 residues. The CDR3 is CASNGGGKVHGYTF. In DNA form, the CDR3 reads TGTGCCAGTAACGGAGGGGGCAAAGTCCATGGCTACACCTTC.

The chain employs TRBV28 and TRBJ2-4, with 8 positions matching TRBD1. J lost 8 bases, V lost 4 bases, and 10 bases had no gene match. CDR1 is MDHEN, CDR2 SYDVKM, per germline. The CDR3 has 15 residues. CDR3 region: CASSSQRTGRYIQYF. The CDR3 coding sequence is TGTGCCAGCAGTTCCCAGCGGACAGGGAGATACATTCAGTACTTC.

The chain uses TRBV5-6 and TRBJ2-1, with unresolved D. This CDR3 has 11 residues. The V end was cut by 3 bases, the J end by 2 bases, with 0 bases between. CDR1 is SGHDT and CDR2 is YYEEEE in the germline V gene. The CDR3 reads CASSSYNEQFF. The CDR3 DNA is TGTGCCAGCAGCTCCTACAATGAGCAGTTCTTC.

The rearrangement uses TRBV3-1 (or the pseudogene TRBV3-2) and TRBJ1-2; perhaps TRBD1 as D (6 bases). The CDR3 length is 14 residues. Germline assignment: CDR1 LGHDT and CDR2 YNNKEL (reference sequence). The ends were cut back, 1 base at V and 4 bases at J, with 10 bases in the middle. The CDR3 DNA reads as TGTGCCAGCAGCCAAGGGGGGCAGGTCTATGGCTACACCTTC. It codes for CASSQGGQVYGYTF.

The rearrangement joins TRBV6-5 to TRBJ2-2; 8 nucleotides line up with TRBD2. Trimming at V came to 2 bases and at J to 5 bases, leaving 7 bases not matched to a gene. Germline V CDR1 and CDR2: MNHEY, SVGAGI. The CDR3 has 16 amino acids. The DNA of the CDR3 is TGTGCCAGCAGTTACGGGGGACCGGGAGGGACCGGGGAGCTGTTTTTT. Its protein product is CASSYGGPGGTGELFF.

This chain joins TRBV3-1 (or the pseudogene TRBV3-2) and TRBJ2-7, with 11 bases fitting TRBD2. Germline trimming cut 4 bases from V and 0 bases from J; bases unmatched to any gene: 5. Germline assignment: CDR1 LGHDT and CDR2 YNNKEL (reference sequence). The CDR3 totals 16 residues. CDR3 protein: CASSPLTSGNSYEQYF. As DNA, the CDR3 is TGTGCCAGCAGCCCACTGACTAGCGGGAACTCCTACGAGCAGTACTTC.

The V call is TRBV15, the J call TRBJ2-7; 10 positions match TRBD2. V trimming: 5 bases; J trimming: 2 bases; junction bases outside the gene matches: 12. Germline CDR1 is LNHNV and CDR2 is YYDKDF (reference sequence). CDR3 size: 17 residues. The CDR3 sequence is CATSGSLLAGPTYEQYF. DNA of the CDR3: TGTGCCACCAGCGGAAGCCTACTAGCGGGGCCCACCTACGAGCAGTACTTC.

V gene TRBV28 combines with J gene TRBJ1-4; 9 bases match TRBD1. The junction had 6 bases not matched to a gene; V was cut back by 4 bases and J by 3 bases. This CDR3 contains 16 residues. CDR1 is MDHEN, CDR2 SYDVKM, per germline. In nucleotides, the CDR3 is TGTGCCAGCAGTTCCCCCCGACAGGGGGCTAATGAAAAACTGTTTTTT. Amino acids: CASSSPRQGANEKLFF.

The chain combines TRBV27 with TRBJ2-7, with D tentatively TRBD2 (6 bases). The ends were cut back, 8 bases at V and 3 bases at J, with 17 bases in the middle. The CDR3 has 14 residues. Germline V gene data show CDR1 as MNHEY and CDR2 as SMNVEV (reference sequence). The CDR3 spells CASARLRGGYEQYF. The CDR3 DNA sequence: TGTGCCAGCGCTAGGTTGAGGGGAGGCTACGAGCAGTACTTC.

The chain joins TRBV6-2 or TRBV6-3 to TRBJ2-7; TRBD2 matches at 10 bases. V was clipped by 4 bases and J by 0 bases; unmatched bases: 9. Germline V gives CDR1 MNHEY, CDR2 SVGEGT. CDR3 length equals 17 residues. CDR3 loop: CASSSLPLAGPSYEQYF. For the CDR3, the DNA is TGTGCCAGCAGTTCCCTTCCACTAGCGGGGCCCTCCTACGAGCAGTACTTC.

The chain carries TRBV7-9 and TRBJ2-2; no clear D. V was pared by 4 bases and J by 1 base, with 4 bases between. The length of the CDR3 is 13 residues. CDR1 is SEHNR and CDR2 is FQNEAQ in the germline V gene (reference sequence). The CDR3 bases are TGTGCCAGCAGCTCCGTGAACACCGGGGAGCTGTTTTTT. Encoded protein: CASSSVNTGELFF.

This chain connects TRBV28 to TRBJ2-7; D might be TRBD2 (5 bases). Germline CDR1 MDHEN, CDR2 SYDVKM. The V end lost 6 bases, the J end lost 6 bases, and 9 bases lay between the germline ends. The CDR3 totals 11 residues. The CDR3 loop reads CASRRSGEQYF. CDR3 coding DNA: TGTGCCAGCAGGAGAAGCGGCGAGCAGTACTTC.

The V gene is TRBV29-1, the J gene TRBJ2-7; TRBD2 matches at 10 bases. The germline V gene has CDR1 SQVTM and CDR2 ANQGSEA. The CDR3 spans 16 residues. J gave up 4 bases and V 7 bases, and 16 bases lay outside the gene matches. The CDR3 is CSARRGLAGEGYEQYF. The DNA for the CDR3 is TGCAGCGCCCGAAGAGGGCTAGCGGGAGAGGGGTACGAGCAGTACTTC.

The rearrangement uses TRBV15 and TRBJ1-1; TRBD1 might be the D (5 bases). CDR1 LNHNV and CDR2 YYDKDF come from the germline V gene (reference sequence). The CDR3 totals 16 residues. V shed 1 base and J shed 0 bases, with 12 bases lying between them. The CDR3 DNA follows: TGTGCCACCAGCAGAGGGACGCGACAGATGAACACTGAAGCTTTCTTT. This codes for CATSRGTRQMNTEAFF. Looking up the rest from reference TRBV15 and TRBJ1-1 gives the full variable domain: DAMVIQNPRYQVTQFGKPVTLSCSQTLNHNVMYWYQQKSSQAPKLLFHYYDKDFNNEADTPDNFQSRRPNTSFCFLDIRSPGLGDTAMYLCATSRGTRQMNTEAFFGQGTRLTVV.